This T cell receptor (beta chain) came from a study of cytomegalovirus exposure and HLA in healthy donors. Whole-study findings and limits: The authors considered a cluster of highly shared sequence variants likely to be a sequencing artifact. Whilst most TCR sequences proved rare, a subset of public TCRs occurred across many donors.

The CDR3 has 15 residues. Trimming pared 4 bases from V and 5 bases from J, leaving 16 bases between. Germline CDR1 and CDR2: PRHDT and FYEKMQ (reference sequence). PCR employed 60 Vbeta and 13 Jbeta primers. Libraries were prepared by immunoSEQ multiplex PCR; TCRdb keeps only in-frame clonotypes and omits some of them. The sample yields about 170,000 clones, 73% seen once. This clone was detected only a few times. Its antigen is undetermined. The genes are TRBV13 and TRBJ2-3; the D gene is possibly TRBD2 (6 bases). The clonotype comes from a woman younger than 35 in good health and CMV-seropositive. Specimen: PBMCs. The CDR3: CASSSRGTPRDTQYF. The CDR3 nucleotides are TGTGCCAGCAGCTCCCGGGGGACCCCACGAGATACGCAGTATTTT.